This TCR beta chain was sequenced during a study of blood T cell repertoires in COVID-19. CDR1 is MNHEY and CDR2 is SVGEGT in the germline V gene. The J segment lost 7 bases and the V segment lost 5 bases, leaving 14 bases of the junction unmatched. The CDR3 runs 17 residues. Sequencing was performed with immunoSEQ multiplex PCR; in TCRdb, only in-frame clones are kept and a portion is missing. The sample includes tens of thousands of clones, approximately 85% of them seen just once. This clone was counted once. The V and J genes are TRBV6-2 or TRBV6-3 and TRBJ2-2, with 9 bases that match TRBD1. The sequencing sample was made of peripheral blood. The receptor's source is a woman in her fifties or sixties with COVID-19, enrolled during active disease. The CDR3 coding sequence is TGTGCCAGCAGTCTATACCAGCCGGGACAGGGAGTCGGGGAGCTGTTTTTT. Translation: CASSLYQPGQGVGELFF.